These 10 T cell receptor beta chains originate from one sample sequenced in a study of T cells in Graves' hyperthyroidism and ophthalmopathy. Amplified TCR beta CDR3 regions derived from RNA transcripts. A first-round RT-PCR of the TCR CDR3 used the HTBI primer set. TCRdb itself ran the multiplex PCR reads through MiXCR, one entry per CDR3 protein. The sample yields around 480,000 distinct CDR3 sequences, around an eighth seen once. The sample was blood. The receptor set was obtained from a young woman with Graves' hyperthyroidism.

The chain has TRBV30 and TRBJ2-1; 10 bases are a match to TRBD1. V lost 5 bases to trimming and J lost 6 bases; unmatched junction nucleotides: 4. Germline V lookup: CDR1 GTSNPN, CDR2 SVGIG (reference sequence). This CDR3 is 13 amino acids long. The CDR3 nucleotides read TGTGCCTGGGCGGGACAGGGGTTCAATGAGCAGTTCTTC. This translates into CAWAGQGFNEQFF.

The gene calls are TRBV27 and TRBJ2-3; D is possibly TRBD2 (6 bases). The CDR3 consists of 15 residues. From germline, CDR1 is MNHEY and CDR2 SMNVEV (reference sequence). Trimming pared 3 bases from V and 0 bases from J, leaving 10 bases between. CDR3 loop: CASSLLAESTDTQYF. The CDR3 DNA sequence: TGTGCCAGCAGTTTGTTAGCGGAAAGCACAGATACGCAGTATTTT.

This clonotype was detected many times. The chain carries TRBV3-1 and TRBJ2-5; D is ambiguous. CDR1 is LGHDT and CDR2 is YNNKEL in the germline V gene (reference sequence). The length of the CDR3 is 14 residues. The V end was cut by 5 bases, the J end by 2 bases, with 12 bases between. For the CDR3, the DNA is TGTGCCAGCAGCTTACGACCGCTGCAAGAGACCCAGTACTTC. Protein sequence: CASSLRPLQETQYF.

This clonotype was observed many times. The chain is built from TRBV29-1 and TRBJ2-5; a possible D gene is TRBD2 (5 bases). CDR1 SQVTM and CDR2 ANQGSEA come from the germline V gene. The length of the CDR3 is 15 residues. Trimming pared 1 base from V and 4 bases from J, leaving 16 bases between. The CDR3 sequence is CSVEVRPSRGETQYF. The CDR3 region has the DNA TGCAGCGTTGAAGTCCGCCCCTCTCGGGGAGAGACCCAGTACTTC. Full variable domain (rest looked up from reference TRBV29-1 and TRBJ2-5): SAVISQKPSRDICQRGTSLTIQCQVDSQVTMMFWYRQQPGQSLTLIATANQGSEATYESGFVIDKFPISRPNLTFSTLTVSNMSPEDSSIYLCSVEVRPSRGETQYFGPGTRLLVL.

This clonotype was observed a handful of times. The rearrangement uses TRBV20-1 and TRBJ2-7; 12 bases agree with TRBD2. The CDR3 has 14 amino acids. V was clipped by 1 base and J by 4 bases; unmatched bases: 2. The germline CDR1 and CDR2 sequences are DFQATT and SNEGSKA (reference sequence). CDR3 loop: CSARGTSGKYEQYF. CDR3 nucleotides: TGCAGTGCTAGAGGGACTAGCGGGAAGTACGAGCAGTACTTC.

On this clonotype itself: It is likely a read error, because the conserved phenylalanine at the end of the CDR3 is missing. The DNA is left out, because the CDR3 cannot be placed on it with certainty; the CDR3 is given as TCRdb lists it. This rearrangement joins TRBV30 to TRBJ1-5; TRBD1 is the table's D call and was not checked against the DNA. The CDR3 sequence runs 15 residues, both termini included. The germline CDR1 and CDR2 sequences are GTSNPN and SVGIG (reference sequence). The CDR3 loop is CACTVGQGSGQPRHV.

This clonotype showed up just a few times. V usage is TRBV6-1 and J usage is TRBJ2-7; TRBD1 might be the D (5 bases). Per germline, CDR1 MNHNS and CDR2 SASEGT. Between the trimmed V and J ends, which lost 5 bases and 6 bases, there was a span of 11 bases. This CDR3 is 12 amino acids long. DNA of the CDR3: TGTGCCAGCAGTCTCCAGGGATCCGAGCAGTACTTC. Residues: CASSLQGSEQYF.

At least ten counts were recorded for this clonotype. V usage is TRBV6-1 and J usage is TRBJ1-5; the D gene is possibly TRBD1 (5 bases). The germline V gene encodes CDR1 MNHNS and CDR2 SASEGT. CDR3 length equals 14 residues. V gave up 5 bases and J gave up 2 bases, with 10 bases separating them. CDR3 nucleotide sequence: TGTGCCAGCAGTATCCGGGACCGCAATCAGCCCCAGCATTTT. As protein: CASSIRDRNQPQHF.

V and J are TRBV11-3 and TRBJ2-1; weak D call: TRBD2 (5 bases). Trimming left V 4 bases short and J 6 bases short, with 13 bases between. The CDR3 spans 14 residues. Germline values: CDR1 SGHNT, CDR2 YENEEA. CDR3 DNA sequence: TGTGCCAGCAGCTCCGGACTTATTACCAATGAGCAGTTCTTC. It translates to CASSSGLITNEQFF.

In this sample, this clonotype turned up many times. The rearrangement joins TRBV25-1 to TRBJ1-2; the D gene is possibly TRBD1 (5 bases). Germline CDR1 and CDR2: MGHDK and SYGVNS. Between the trimmed V and J ends, which lost 3 bases and 8 bases, there was a span of 10 bases. The CDR3 loop spans 12 amino acids. CDR3 DNA: TGTGCCAGCAGTGATTTTAGGGACGGCTACACCTTC. Its translation is CASSDFRDGYTF.